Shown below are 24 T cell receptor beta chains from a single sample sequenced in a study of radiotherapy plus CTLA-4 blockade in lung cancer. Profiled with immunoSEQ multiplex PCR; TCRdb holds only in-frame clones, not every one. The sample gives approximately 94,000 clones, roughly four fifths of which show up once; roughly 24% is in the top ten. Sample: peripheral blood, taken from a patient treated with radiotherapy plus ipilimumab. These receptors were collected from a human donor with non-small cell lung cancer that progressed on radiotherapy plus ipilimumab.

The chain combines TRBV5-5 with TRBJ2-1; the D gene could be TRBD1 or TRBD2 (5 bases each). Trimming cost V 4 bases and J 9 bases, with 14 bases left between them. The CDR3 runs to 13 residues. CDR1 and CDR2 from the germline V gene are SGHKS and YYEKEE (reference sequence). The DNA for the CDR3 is TGTGCCAGCAGCCCCCGGGACCATTTTGAGCAGTTCTTC. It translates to CASSPRDHFEQFF.

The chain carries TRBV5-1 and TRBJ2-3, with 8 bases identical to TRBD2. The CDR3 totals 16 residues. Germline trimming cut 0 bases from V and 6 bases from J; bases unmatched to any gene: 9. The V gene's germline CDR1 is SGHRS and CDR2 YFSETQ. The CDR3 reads CASSLVGAGDVDTQYF. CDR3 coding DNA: TGCGCCAGCAGCTTGGTAGGAGCGGGAGATGTGGATACGCAGTATTTT.

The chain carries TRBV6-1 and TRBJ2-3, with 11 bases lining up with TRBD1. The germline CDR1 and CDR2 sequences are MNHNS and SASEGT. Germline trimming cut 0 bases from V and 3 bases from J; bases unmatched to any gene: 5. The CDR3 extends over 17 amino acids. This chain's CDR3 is CASSEATGTGGTDTQYF. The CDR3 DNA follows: TGTGCCAGCAGTGAAGCTACCGGGACAGGGGGTACAGATACGCAGTATTTT.

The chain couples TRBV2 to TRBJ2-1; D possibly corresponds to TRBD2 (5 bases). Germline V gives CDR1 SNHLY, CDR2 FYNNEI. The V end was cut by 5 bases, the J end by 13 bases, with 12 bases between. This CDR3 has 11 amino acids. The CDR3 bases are TGTGCCAGCAGTCCCAGGAGGTTTCAGTTCTTC. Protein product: CASSPRRFQFF.

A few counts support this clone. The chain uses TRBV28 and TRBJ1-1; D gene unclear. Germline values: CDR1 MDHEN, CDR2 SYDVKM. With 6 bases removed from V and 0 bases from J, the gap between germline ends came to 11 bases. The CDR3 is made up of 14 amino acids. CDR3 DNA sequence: TGTGCCAGCAGCCGGGCCGTACTGAACACTGAAGCTTTCTTT. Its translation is CASSRAVLNTEAFF.

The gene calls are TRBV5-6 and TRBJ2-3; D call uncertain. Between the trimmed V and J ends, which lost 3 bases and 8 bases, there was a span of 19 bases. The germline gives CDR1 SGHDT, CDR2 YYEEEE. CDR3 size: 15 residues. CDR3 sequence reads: CASSYGATPTATQYF. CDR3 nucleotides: TGTGCCAGCAGCTATGGAGCTACCCCCACGGCTACGCAGTATTTT.

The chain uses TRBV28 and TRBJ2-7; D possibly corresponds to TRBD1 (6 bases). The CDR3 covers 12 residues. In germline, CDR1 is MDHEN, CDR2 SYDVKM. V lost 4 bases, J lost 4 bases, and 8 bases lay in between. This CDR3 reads CASSSDRYEQYF. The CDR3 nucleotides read TGTGCCAGCAGTTCCGACAGGTACGAGCAGTACTTC.

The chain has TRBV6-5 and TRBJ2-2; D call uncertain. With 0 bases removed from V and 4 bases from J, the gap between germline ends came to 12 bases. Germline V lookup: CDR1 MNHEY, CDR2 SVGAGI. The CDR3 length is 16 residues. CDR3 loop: CASSYSPGSSTGELFF. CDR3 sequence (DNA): TGTGCCAGCAGTTACTCTCCCGGGTCATCCACCGGGGAGCTGTTTTTT.

As DNA, the CDR3 is TGTGCTAGTGGTTCGATTGGGACTGAGCGCCCCTACGAGCAGTACTTC. This codes for CASGSIGTERPYEQYF. The chain couples TRBV12-5 to TRBJ2-7; possibly TRBD2 for D (6 bases). Per the germline V gene, CDR1 is LGHNT and CDR2 is FRNRAP. V lost 4 bases to trimming and J lost 2 bases, with 18 bases between them. The CDR3 runs 16 residues.

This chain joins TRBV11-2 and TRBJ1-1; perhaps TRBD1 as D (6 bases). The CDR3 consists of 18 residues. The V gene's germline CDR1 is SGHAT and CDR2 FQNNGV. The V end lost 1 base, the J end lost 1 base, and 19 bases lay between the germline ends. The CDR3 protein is CASSLGYTGFRQNTEAFF. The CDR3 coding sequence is TGTGCCAGCAGCTTAGGTTACACAGGGTTCCGACAGAACACTGAAGCTTTCTTT.

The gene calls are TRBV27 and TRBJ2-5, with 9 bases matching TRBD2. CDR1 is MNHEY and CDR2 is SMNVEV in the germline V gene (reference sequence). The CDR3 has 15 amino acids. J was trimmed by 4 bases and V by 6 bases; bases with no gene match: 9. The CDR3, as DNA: TGTGCCAGCAGCCTATTAGCGGGAGAGGGAGAGACCCAGTACTTC. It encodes CASSLLAGEGETQYF.

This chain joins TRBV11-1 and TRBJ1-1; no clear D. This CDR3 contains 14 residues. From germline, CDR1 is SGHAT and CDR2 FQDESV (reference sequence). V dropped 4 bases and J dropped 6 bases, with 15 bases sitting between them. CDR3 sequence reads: CASSSWGTSAEAFF. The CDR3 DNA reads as TGTGCCAGCAGCTCCTGGGGAACTTCAGCTGAAGCTTTCTTT.

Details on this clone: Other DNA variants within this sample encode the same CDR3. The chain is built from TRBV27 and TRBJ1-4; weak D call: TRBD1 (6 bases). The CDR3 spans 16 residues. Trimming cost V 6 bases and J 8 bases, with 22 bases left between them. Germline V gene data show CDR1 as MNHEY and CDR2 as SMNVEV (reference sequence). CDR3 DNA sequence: TGTGCCAGCAGCGCAAACACCGGGACAAGGGGGGAAAAACTGTTTTTT. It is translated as CASSANTGTRGEKLFF.

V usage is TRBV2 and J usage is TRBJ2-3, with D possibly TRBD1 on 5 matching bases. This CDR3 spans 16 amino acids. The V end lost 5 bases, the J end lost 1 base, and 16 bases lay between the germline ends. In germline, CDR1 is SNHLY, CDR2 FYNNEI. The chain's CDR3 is CASSSTPGWGTDTQYF. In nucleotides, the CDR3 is TGTGCCAGCAGTTCGACCCCAGGGTGGGGCACAGATACGCAGTATTTT.

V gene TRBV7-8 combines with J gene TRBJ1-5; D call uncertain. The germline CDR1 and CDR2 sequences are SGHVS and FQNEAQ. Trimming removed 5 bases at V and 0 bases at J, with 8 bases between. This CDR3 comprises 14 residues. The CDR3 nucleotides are TGTGCCAGCAGCGGTTACATTAGCAATCAGCCCCAGCATTTT. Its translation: CASSGYISNQPQHF.

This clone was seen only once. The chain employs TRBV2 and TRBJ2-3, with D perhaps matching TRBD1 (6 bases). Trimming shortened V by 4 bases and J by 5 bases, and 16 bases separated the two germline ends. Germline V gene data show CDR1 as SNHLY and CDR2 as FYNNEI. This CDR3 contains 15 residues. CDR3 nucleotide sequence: TGTGCCAGCAGTGTCACAGGGTTGTACGGAGATACGCAGTATTTT. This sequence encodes CASSVTGLYGDTQYF.

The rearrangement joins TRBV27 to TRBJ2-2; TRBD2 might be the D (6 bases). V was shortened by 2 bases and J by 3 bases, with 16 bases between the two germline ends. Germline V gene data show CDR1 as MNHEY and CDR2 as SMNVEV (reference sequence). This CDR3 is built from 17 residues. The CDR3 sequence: CASSLARSGLYTGELFF. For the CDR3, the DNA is TGTGCCAGCAGTTTAGCTAGATCGGGACTTTACACCGGGGAGCTGTTTTTT.

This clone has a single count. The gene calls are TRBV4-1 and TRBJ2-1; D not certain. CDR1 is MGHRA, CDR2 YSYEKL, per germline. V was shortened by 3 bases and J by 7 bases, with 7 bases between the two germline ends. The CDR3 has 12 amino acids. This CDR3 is CASSHPENEQFF. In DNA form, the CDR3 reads TGCGCCAGCAGCCATCCGGAGAATGAGCAGTTCTTC.

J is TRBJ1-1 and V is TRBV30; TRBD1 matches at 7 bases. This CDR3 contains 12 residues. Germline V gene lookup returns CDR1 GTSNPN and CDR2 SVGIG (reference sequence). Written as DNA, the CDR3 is TGTGCGTGGGACAGAATGAACACTGAAGCTTTCTTT. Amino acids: CAWDRMNTEAFF.

The CDR3 sequence: CAWSITDTQYF. CDR3 DNA: TGTGCCTGGAGTATAACAGATACGCAGTATTTT. This chain joins TRBV30 and TRBJ2-3; D ambiguous. The ends were cut back, 2 bases at V and 3 bases at J, with 3 bases in the middle. This CDR3 contains 11 residues. Germline V gene lookup returns CDR1 GTSNPN and CDR2 SVGIG (reference sequence).

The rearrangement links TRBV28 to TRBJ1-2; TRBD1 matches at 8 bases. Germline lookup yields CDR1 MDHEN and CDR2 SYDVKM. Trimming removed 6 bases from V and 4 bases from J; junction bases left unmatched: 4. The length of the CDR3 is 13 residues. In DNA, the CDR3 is TGTGCCAGCAGGAGTCAGGGGGCCTATGGCTACACCTTC. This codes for CASRSQGAYGYTF.

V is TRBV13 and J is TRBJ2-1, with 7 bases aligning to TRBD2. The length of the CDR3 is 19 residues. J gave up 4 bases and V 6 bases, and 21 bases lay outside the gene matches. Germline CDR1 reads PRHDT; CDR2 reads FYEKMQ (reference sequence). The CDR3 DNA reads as TGTGCCAGCAGAATAGGACTAGACAACACCTTGGGGTTATACAATGAGCAGTTCTTC. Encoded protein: CASRIGLDNTLGLYNEQFF. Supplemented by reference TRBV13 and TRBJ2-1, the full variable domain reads AAGVIQSPRHLIKEKRETATLKCYPIPRHDTVYWYQQGPGQDPQFLISFYEKMQSDKGSIPDRFSAQQFSDYHSELNMSSLELGDSALYFCASRIGLDNTLGLYNEQFFGPGTRLTVL.

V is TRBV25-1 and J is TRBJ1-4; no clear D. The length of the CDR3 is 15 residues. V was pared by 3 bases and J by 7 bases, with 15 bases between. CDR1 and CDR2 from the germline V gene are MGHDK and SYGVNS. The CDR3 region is CASSDPSASGEKLFF. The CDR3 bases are TGTGCCAGCAGTGATCCGTCTGCTTCGGGTGAAAAACTGTTTTTT.

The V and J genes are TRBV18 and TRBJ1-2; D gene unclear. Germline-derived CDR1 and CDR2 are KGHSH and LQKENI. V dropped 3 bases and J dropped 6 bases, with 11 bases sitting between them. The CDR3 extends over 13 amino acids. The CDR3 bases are TGTGCCAGCTCACCTTTCGGGTCGGATGGCTACACCTTC. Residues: CASSPFGSDGYTF.